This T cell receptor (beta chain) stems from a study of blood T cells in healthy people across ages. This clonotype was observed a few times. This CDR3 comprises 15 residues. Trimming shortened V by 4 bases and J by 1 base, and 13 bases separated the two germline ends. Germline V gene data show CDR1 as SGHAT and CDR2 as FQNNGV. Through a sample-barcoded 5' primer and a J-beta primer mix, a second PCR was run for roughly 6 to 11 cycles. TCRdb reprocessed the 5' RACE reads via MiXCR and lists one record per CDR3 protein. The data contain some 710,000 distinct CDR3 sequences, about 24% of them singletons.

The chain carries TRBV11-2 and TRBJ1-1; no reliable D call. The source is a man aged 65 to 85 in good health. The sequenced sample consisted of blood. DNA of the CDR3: TGTGCCAGCAGCTCGGTTTTGATGTCGAACACTGAAGCTTTCTTT. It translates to CASSSVLMSNTEAFF.